The TCR beta chain under discussion was sequenced for a study of cytotoxic CD8 clonotypes in ibrutinib-treated CLL. For the study at large: The study recorded mean values of about 260,000 productive templates and 90,000 to 100,000 productive rearrangements per sample.

The table came from immunoSEQ multiplex PCR; TCRdb's copy has only in-frame clones and leaves some out. The sample has approximately 300,000 clones, roughly 79% seen once. Germline V gene data show CDR1 as GTSNPN and CDR2 as SVGIG (reference sequence). The trim removed 2 bases at V and 7 bases at J, leaving 14 bases unmatched. The CDR3 has 17 amino acids. The receptor was isolated from a human donor with chronic lymphocytic leukemia. The V call is TRBV30, the J call TRBJ2-1, with 10 bases aligning to TRBD2. Source: PBMCs, taken before ibrutinib treatment. DNA for the CDR3: TGTGCCTGGAGTCTGGGCCTAGCGGGAGTCTTGGGGAATGAGCAGTTCTTC. Protein product: CAWSLGLAGVLGNEQFF.